Presented here are 20 T cell receptor beta chains from one specimen sequenced in a study of T cell repertoires in cytomegalovirus infection. These receptors have no known antigen. TCRdb re-called the reads through MiXCR, storing one row per CDR3 protein. The sample lists about a million distinct CDR3 sequences, approximately 31% seen once, with roughly 12% in the top ten. Sequencing used cultured CD8+ T cells from PBMCs, obtained from culture after CMV antigen stimulation. These TCRs come from a human donor in good health (CMV status not recorded). Some clones in this sample may be carry-over from other donors' samples.

On this clonotype itself: Being one base from a much bigger clone, this may be a read error. CDR3 coding DNA: TGTGTCAGCAGCTTCAGGGGAGGAAGCAATCAGCCCCAGCATTTT. Translated, it gives CVSSFRGGSNQPQHF. This chain links TRBV7-2 with TRBJ1-5; D is perhaps TRBD1 (6 bases). From germline, CDR1 is SGHTA and CDR2 FQGNSA. The CDR3 length is 15 residues.

The J gene is TRBJ2-2, the V gene TRBV10-2; either TRBD1 or TRBD2 may supply D (5 bases each). The CDR3 runs 15 residues. Trimming removed 6 bases from V and 5 bases from J, with 16 bases in between. Germline V CDR1 and CDR2: WSHSY, SAAADI. In DNA form, the CDR3 reads TGCGCCAGCAGGCTTGAGGGACCTTATACCGGGGAGCTGTTTTTT. Translating it yields CASRLEGPYTGELFF.

This clonotype showed up many times. V and J are TRBV6-6 and TRBJ1-5; D remains unclear. Germline CDR1 is MNHNY and CDR2 is SVGAGI (reference sequence). The V and J ends lost 5 bases and 3 bases respectively, with 20 bases between them. CDR3 size: 17 residues. The CDR3: CASSPHPSRASNQPQHF. The CDR3 DNA reads TGTGCCAGCAGTCCTCACCCGTCGAGGGCCTCCAATCAGCCCCAGCATTTT.

The chain employs TRBV2 and TRBJ2-7; D ambiguous. The CDR3 is made up of 14 amino acids. V dropped 1 base and J dropped 5 bases, with 12 bases sitting between them. Germline assignment: CDR1 SNHLY and CDR2 FYNNEI. CDR3 loop: CASSEGTLGDEQYF. Written as DNA, the CDR3 is TGTGCCAGCAGTGAAGGGACCCTTGGGGACGAGCAGTACTTC.

This clonotype was picked up a small number of times. V is TRBV6-1 and J is TRBJ2-1; either TRBD1 or TRBD2 may supply D (6 bases each). CDR3 length: 15 residues. Germline-derived CDR1 and CDR2 are MNHNS and SASEGT. Between the trimmed V and J ends, which lost 2 bases and 9 bases, there was a span of 17 bases. The chain's CDR3 is CASSETGGQWVEQFF. The CDR3 nucleotides read TGTGCCAGCAGTGAAACTGGGGGGCAGTGGGTTGAGCAGTTCTTC.

This clonotype was observed a handful of times. The V gene is TRBV11-2, the J gene TRBJ1-1; 7 nucleotides match TRBD1. Germline V CDR1 and CDR2: SGHAT, FQNNGV. J lost 3 bases, V lost 3 bases, and 19 bases had no gene match. The CDR3 spans 19 residues. The CDR3 here is CASSLGNWTSGTVDTEAFF. CDR3 coding DNA: TGTGCCAGCAGCTTGGGCAATTGGACCTCCGGGACAGTGGACACTGAAGCTTTCTTT. Full variable domain (missing parts from reference TRBV11-2 and TRBJ1-1): EAGVAQSPRYKIIEKRQSVAFWCNPISGHATLYWYQQILGQGPKLLIQFQNNGVVDDSQLPKDRFSAERLKGVDSTLKIQPAKLEDSAVYLCASSLGNWTSGTVDTEAFFGQGTRLTVV.

This clonotype has more than one count but fewer than ten. The chain recombines TRBV29-1 with TRBJ1-2; D not resolved. The CDR3 sequence is 17 residues long. The germline gives CDR1 SQVTM, CDR2 ANQGSEA. Deletions cut 5 bases from V and 0 bases from J, with 22 bases between. This chain's CDR3 is CSVPRQKIIQANYGYTF. CDR3 DNA: TGCAGCGTTCCACGCCAAAAGATCATACAAGCTAACTATGGCTACACCTTC. Full variable domain (missing parts from reference TRBV29-1 and TRBJ1-2): SAVISQKPSRDICQRGTSLTIQCQVDSQVTMMFWYRQQPGQSLTLIATANQGSEATYESGFVIDKFPISRPNLTFSTLTVSNMSPEDSSIYLCSVPRQKIIQANYGYTFGSGTRLTVV.

CDR3 loop: CASSEFPEGSEQYV. In nucleotides, the CDR3 is TGTGCCAGCAGTGAATTTCCGGAGGGGTCGGAGCAGTACGTC. The chain joins TRBV6-1 to TRBJ2-7; maybe TRBD2 (6 bases). Deletions cut 2 bases from V and 7 bases from J, with 15 bases between. The germline V gene has CDR1 MNHNS and CDR2 SASEGT. This CDR3 has 14 residues.

The sample holds a few counts of this clonotype. The chain joins TRBV6-1 to TRBJ2-7, with 7 bases identical to TRBD2. CDR3 length equals 12 residues. V gave up 7 bases and J gave up 3 bases; unmatched junction bases: 3. CDR1 and CDR2 from the germline V gene are MNHNS and SASEGT. CDR3 DNA: TGTGCCAGCATGGGGGGGATCTACGAGCAGTACTTC. Translated: CASMGGIYEQYF.

For this clonotype: A junction boundary mismatches the germline segment, possibly from a read error. The chain recombines TRBV5-4 with TRBJ2-1; D uncertain. The length of the CDR3 is 14 residues. CDR1 SGHNT and CDR2 YYREEE come from the germline V gene (reference sequence). Here the CDR3 reads CANSTESKYNEQFF. Written as DNA, the CDR3 is TGTGCCAACAGCACCGAATCAAAATACAATGAGCAGTTCTTC.

The table lists this clonotype with a few counts. The chain joins TRBV10-2 to TRBJ2-1; D perhaps matches TRBD1 (6 bases). V lost 6 bases and J 5 bases, leaving 17 bases between the germline ends. CDR1 WSHSY and CDR2 SAAADI come from the germline V gene. The CDR3 runs 15 residues. The CDR3 reads CASRLGGGRDNEQFF. DNA of the CDR3: TGCGCCAGCAGGTTGGGTGGGGGCAGGGACAATGAGCAGTTCTTC.

This chain joins TRBV12-3 or TRBV12-4 and TRBJ2-1; possibly TRBD1 or TRBD2 for D (5 bases each). Trimming left V 5 bases short and J 5 bases short, with 13 bases between. The CDR3 length is 14 residues. The CDR3 protein is CASSDTGRDNEQFF. For the CDR3, the DNA is TGTGCCAGCAGTGACACGGGACGCGACAATGAGCAGTTCTTC.

This clonotype was seen ten or more times. The chain couples TRBV7-2 to TRBJ2-1; D gene ambiguous. The germline V gene encodes CDR1 SGHTA and CDR2 FQGNSA. The CDR3 totals 11 residues. V was cut by 3 bases and J by 9 bases, with 6 bases left in between. This CDR3 reads CASSFLGEQFF. The CDR3 nucleotides read TGTGCCAGCAGCTTCCTTGGTGAGCAGTTCTTC.

In this sample, this clonotype turned up a few times. The CDR3 reads CASSSGTSNHIQYF. CDR3 nucleotides: TGTGCCAGCAGCTCCGGGACATCGAACCACATTCAGTACTTC. V gene TRBV5-6 combines with J gene TRBJ2-4, with D tentatively TRBD1 (6 bases). CDR1 and CDR2 from the germline V gene are SGHDT and YYEEEE. V lost 3 bases, J lost 8 bases, and 15 bases lay in between. The CDR3 sequence is 14 residues long.

The table lists this clonotype with a few counts. The genes are TRBV6-2 or TRBV6-3 and TRBJ2-3, with 12 positions matching TRBD2. The CDR3 spans 21 residues. Losses at the gene ends were 2 bases for V and 0 bases for J; bases not matched to a gene: 15. Per the germline V gene, CDR1 is MNHEY and CDR2 is SVGEGT. The CDR3 nucleotides read TGTGCCAGCAGTTACAACCCCGATCTAGCGGGGGGGCAGAAGAGCACAGATACGCAGTATTTT. This encodes CASSYNPDLAGGQKSTDTQYF.

This chain uses TRBV3-1 with TRBJ2-1; 7 bases match TRBD2. Germline V gene data show CDR1 as LGHDT and CDR2 as YNNKEL (reference sequence). This CDR3 has 15 amino acids. The trim removed 5 bases at V and 2 bases at J, leaving 6 bases unmatched. This CDR3 reads CASSADGGTYNEQFF. The CDR3 nucleotides are TGTGCCAGCAGCGCTGACGGGGGGACCTACAATGAGCAGTTCTTC.

This clonotype has ten or more counts. CDR3 residues: CASSYSSNALRETQYF. For the CDR3, the DNA is TGTGCCAGCAGTTACTCGTCTAACGCCCTACGGGAGACCCAGTACTTC. The chain recombines TRBV6-5 with TRBJ2-5; D gene unclear. The V gene lost 0 bases and the J gene lost 5 bases, with 16 bases spanning the gap. Germline CDR1 and CDR2: MNHEY and SVGAGI. CDR3 length equals 16 residues.

This clonotype was observed a few times. The chain is built from TRBV20-1 and TRBJ2-5; 9 bases line up with TRBD2. CDR1 is DFQATT and CDR2 is SNEGSKA in the germline V gene (reference sequence). The CDR3 is made up of 21 amino acids. V lost 0 bases, J lost 0 bases, and 20 bases stayed unmatched. CDR3 in amino acids: CSARDLRRGGLGGSYQETQYF. The CDR3 region has the DNA TGCAGTGCTAGAGATCTGCGGCGGGGGGGCCTTGGCGGCTCCTACCAAGAGACCCAGTACTTC.

The chain carries TRBV5-1 and TRBJ2-6; 11 bases map to TRBD1. Germline values: CDR1 SGHRS, CDR2 YFSETQ. The V gene end was trimmed by 4 bases and the J gene end by 3 bases; junction bases not matched to a gene: 6. The CDR3 sequence is 17 residues long. The CDR3 nucleotides are TGCGCCAGCAGCGACGGACAGGGGGCAAGTGGGGCCAACGTCCTGACTTTC. As protein: CASSDGQGASGANVLTF.

This clonotype was counted at least ten times. The V gene is TRBV12-3 or TRBV12-4, the J gene TRBJ2-2; TRBD1 matches 8 bases. The CDR3 spans 12 residues. The J segment lost 7 bases and the V segment lost 6 bases, leaving 1 base of the junction unmatched. CDR3: CASSGTGGELFF. CDR3 in DNA: TGTGCCAGCAGCGGGACAGGCGGGGAGCTGTTTTTT.